Sequencing of this T cell receptor (beta chain) was carried out in a study of T-cell memory formation after mild COVID-19. The germline gives CDR1 SSHAT, CDR2 FNYEAQ (reference sequence). The CDR3 is made up of 13 amino acids. The V end lost 10 bases, the J end lost 4 bases, and 16 bases lay between the germline ends. This clonotype was seen a handful of times. Its target is unknown. Each CDR3 protein is one row after TCRdb ran MiXCR on the 5' RACE reads. The sample contains hundreds of thousands of distinct CDR3 sequences, about a fifth of which appear only once. General study findings and limits: CD4/CD8 balance held among clones contracting day 15 to 85, and later expanders leaned CD4+.

The sample consisted of PBMCs or a T cell subset sorted from them (not recorded which). The sequence was collected from an adult woman who had mild COVID-19 (a few samples of this study predate the infection). Cell type and time point are not known. The chain has TRBV7-7 and TRBJ1-2; a weak D match, TRBD1 (5 bases). CDR3 amino acids: CATGRLPLYGYTF. CDR3 DNA: TGTGCCACAGGGAGGTTGCCCCTCTATGGCTACACCTTC.